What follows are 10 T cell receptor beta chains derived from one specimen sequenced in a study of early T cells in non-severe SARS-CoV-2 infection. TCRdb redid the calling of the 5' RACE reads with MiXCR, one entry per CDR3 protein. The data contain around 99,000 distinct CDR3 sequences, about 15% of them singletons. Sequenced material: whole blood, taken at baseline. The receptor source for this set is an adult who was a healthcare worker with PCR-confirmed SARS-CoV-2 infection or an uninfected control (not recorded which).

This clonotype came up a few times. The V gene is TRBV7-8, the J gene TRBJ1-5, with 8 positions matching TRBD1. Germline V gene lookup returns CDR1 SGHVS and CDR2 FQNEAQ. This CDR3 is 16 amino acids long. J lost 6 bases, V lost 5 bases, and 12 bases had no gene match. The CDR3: CASSPGAGGGFQPQHF. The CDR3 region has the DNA TGTGCCAGCAGCCCGGGGGCAGGGGGCGGGTTTCAGCCCCAGCATTTT.

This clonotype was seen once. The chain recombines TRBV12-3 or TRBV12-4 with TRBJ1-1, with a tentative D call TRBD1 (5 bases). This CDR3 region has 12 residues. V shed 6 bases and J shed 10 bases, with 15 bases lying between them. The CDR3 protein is CASSLRTFGAFF. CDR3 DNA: TGTGCCAGCAGCCTCAGGACATTTGGAGCTTTCTTT.

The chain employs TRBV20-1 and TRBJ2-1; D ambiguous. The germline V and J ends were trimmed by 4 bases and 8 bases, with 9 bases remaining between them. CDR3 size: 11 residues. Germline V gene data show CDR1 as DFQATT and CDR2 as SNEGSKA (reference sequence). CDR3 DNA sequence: TGCAGTGCTACGTGGGGTTATGAGCAGTTCTTC. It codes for CSATWGYEQFF.

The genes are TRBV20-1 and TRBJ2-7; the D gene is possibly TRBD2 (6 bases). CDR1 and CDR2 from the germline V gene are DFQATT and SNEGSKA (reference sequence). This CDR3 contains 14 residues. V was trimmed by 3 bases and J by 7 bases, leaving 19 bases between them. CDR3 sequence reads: CSASSTLSAGEQYF. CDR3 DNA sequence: TGCAGTGCTAGTTCTACGCTCTCGGCGGGGGAGCAGTACTTC.

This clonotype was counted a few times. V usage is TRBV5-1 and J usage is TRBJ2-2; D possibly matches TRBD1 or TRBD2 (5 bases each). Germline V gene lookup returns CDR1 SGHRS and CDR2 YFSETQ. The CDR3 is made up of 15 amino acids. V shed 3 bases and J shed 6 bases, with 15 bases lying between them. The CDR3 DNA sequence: TGCGCCAGCAGCTGGCTCGACGGGGCGGCCGGGGAGCTGTTTTTT. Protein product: CASSWLDGAAGELFF.

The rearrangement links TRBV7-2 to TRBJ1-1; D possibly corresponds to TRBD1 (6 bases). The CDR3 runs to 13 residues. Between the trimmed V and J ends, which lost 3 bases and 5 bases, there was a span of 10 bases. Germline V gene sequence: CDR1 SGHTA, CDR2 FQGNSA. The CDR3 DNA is TGTGCCAGCAGCTTCGACAGGCGAACTGAAGCTTTCTTT. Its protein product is CASSFDRRTEAFF.

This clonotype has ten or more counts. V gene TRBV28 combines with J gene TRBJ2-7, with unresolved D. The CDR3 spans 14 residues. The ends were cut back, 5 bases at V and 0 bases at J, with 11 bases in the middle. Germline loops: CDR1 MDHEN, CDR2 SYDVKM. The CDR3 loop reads CASSTPQSSYEQYF. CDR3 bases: TGTGCCAGCAGTACCCCACAGAGCTCCTACGAGCAGTACTTC.

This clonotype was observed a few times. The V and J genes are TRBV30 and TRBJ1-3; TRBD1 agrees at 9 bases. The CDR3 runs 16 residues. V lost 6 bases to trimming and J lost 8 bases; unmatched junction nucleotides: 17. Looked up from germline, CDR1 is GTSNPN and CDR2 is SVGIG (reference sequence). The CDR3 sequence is CACRPFTGGATDTIYF. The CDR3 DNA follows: TGTGCCTGCAGGCCCTTCACAGGGGGCGCGACGGACACCATATATTTT. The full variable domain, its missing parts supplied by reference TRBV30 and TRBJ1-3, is SQTIHQWPATLVQPVGSPLSLECTVEGTSNPNLYWYRQAAGRGLQLLFYSVGIGQISSEVPQNLSASRPQDRQFILSSKKLLLSDSGFYLCACRPFTGGATDTIYFGEGSWLTVV.

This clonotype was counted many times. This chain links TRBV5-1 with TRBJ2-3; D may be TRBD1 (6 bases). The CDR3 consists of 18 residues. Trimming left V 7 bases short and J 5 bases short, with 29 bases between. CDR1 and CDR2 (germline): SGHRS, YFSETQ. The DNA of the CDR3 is TGCGCCAGCTCCCATCCGTCACAGGGTATCGAGCCAAAAGATACGCAGTATTTT. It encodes CASSHPSQGIEPKDTQYF.

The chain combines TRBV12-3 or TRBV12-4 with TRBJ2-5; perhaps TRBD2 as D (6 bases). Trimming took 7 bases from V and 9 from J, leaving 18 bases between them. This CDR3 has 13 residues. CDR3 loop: CASKIRPGGPQYF. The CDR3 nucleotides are TGTGCCAGCAAGATCCGGCCCGGAGGGCCCCAGTACTTC.